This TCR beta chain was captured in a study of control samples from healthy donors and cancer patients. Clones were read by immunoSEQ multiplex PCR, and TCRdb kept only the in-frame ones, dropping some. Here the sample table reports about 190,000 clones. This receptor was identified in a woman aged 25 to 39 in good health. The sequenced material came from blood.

The CDR3 is CATNQGTENTEAFF. CDR3 coding DNA: TGTGCCACCAACCAAGGTACAGAGAACACTGAAGCTTTCTTT. The chain links TRBV15 to TRBJ1-1; the D is unclear. This CDR3 is built from 14 residues. The V and J ends lost 7 bases and 1 base respectively, with 13 bases between them. Germline V lookup: CDR1 LNHNV, CDR2 YYDKDF (reference sequence).